The clone carrying this T cell receptor (beta chain) was seen only a few times. Its antigen remains unknown. These data are taken from a study of T cells in Graves' hyperthyroidism and ophthalmopathy. Study details: Before any treatment, at initial diagnosis, peripheral blood was collected.

Amplification targeted TCR beta CDR3 regions from RNA transcripts. The primer set for the first-round RT-PCR of the TCR CDR3 was HTBI. Using its own MiXCR run on the multiplex PCR reads, TCRdb lists one record per CDR3 protein. The data show about 600,000 distinct CDR3 sequences, with roughly 14% seen just once and around an eighth held by the top ten. Study-wide findings and caveats: Ophthalmopathy was told apart from stable hyperthyroidism by a 13 V-J model. Ophthalmopathy prediction by the model preceded onset by a median about 6 months.

The CDR3 contains 14 residues. Trimming left V 1 base short and J 5 bases short, with 12 bases between. In germline, CDR1 is SGHRS, CDR2 YFSETQ. The source is a woman aged 45 to 65 with Graves' ophthalmopathy. The sample consisted of blood. The chain couples TRBV5-1 to TRBJ2-5; no reliable D call. CDR3 loop: CASSLFRASETQYF. The CDR3 DNA reads as TGCGCCAGCAGCTTGTTTCGGGCGTCGGAGACCCAGTACTTC.